The 2 T cell receptor beta chains given below trace back to one sample, sequenced in a study of cytomegalovirus exposure and HLA in healthy donors. Vbeta (60) and Jbeta (13) primers were used in the PCR. Assay used: immunoSEQ multiplex PCR; TCRdb lists only in-frame clones, some missing. This table has under 150,000 clones, 79% appearing once. Sequenced sample: PBMCs. All receptors derive from a man aged 18 to 30 in good health and CMV-seronegative.

V usage is TRBV29-1 and J usage is TRBJ1-2; 7 bases are a match to TRBD1. Germline V gives CDR1 SQVTM, CDR2 ANQGSEA. Germline trimming cut 4 bases from V and 5 bases from J; bases unmatched to any gene: 25. CDR3 length: 19 residues. The CDR3 here is CSVVLGYDGTTGILYGYTF. The CDR3 DNA reads as TGCAGCGTTGTCCTGGGTTACGACGGGACGACAGGGATCCTTTATGGCTACACCTTC.

The J gene is TRBJ2-1, the V gene TRBV19, with 9 bases identical to TRBD2. This CDR3 region has 15 residues. The V gene end was trimmed by 1 base and the J gene end by 5 bases; junction bases not matched to a gene: 3. Looked up from germline, CDR1 is LNHDA and CDR2 is SQIVND (reference sequence). For the CDR3, the DNA is TGTGCCAGTAGTATAGCCCTAGCGGGAAACAATGAGCAGTTCTTC. Translation: CASSIALAGNNEQFF.